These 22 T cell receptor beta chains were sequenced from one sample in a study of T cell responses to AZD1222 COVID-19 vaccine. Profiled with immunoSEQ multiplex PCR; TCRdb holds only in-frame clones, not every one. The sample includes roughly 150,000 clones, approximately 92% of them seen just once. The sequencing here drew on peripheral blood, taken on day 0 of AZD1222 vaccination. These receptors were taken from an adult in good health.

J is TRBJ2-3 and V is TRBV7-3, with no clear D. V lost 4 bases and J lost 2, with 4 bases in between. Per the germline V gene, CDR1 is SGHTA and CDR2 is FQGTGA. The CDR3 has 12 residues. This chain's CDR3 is CASSSHTDTQYF. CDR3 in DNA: TGTGCCAGCAGCTCTCACACAGATACGCAGTATTTT.

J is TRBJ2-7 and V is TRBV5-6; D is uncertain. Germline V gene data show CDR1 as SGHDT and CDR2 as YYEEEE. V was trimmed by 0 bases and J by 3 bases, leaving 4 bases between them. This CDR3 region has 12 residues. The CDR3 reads CASSLASYEQYF. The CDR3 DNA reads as TGTGCCAGCAGCTTGGCCAGCTACGAGCAGTACTTC. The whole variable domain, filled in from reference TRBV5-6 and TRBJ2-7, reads DAGVTQSPTHLIKTRGQQVTLRCSPKSGHDTVSWYQQALGQGPQFIFQYYEEEERQRGNFPDRFSGHQFPNYSSELNVNALLLGDSALYLCASSLASYEQYFGPGTRLTVT.

CDR3 loop: CASRFGTGTYEQYF. The CDR3 region has the DNA TGTGCCAGCAGGTTTGGGACAGGGACCTACGAGCAGTACTTC. The V and J genes are TRBV28 and TRBJ2-7; 9 nucleotides line up with TRBD1. CDR1 is MDHEN and CDR2 is SYDVKM in the germline V gene. The CDR3 has 14 amino acids. Trimming removed 6 bases from V and 2 bases from J; junction bases left unmatched: 5.

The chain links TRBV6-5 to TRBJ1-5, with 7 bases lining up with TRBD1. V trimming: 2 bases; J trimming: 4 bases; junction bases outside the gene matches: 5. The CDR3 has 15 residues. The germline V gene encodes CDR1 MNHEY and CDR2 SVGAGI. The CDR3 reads CASSYLDRRNQPQHF. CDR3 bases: TGTGCCAGCAGTTACCTGGACAGGAGAAATCAGCCCCAGCATTTT.

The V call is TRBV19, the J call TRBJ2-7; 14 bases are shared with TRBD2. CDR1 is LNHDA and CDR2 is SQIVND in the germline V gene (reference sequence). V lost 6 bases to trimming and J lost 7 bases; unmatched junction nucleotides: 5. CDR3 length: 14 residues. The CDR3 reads CASRTSGGAEEQYF. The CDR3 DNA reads TGTGCCAGTAGGACTAGCGGGGGGGCCGAGGAGCAGTACTTC.

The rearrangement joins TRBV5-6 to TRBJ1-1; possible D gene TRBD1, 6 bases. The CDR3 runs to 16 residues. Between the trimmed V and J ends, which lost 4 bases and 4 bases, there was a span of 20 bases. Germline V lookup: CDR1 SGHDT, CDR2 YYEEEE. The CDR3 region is CASSTWGISGVTEAFF. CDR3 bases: TGTGCCAGCAGCACCTGGGGGATCTCAGGGGTCACTGAAGCTTTCTTT.

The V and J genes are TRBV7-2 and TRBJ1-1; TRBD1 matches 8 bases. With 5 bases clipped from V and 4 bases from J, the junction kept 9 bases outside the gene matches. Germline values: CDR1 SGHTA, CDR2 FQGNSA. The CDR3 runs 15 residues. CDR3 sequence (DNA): TGTGCCAGCAGCGGGGGGACAGGCCTCTCCACTGAAGCTTTCTTT. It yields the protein CASSGGTGLSTEAFF.

The CDR3: CASGLDRTNTGELFF. The DNA for the CDR3 is TGTGCTAGTGGTTTGGACAGAACGAACACCGGGGAGCTGTTTTTT. The chain combines TRBV12-5 with TRBJ2-2, with D uncertain. This CDR3 is built from 15 residues. CDR1 and CDR2 from the germline V gene are LGHNT and FRNRAP. V lost 1 base to trimming and J lost 0 bases, with 6 bases between them.

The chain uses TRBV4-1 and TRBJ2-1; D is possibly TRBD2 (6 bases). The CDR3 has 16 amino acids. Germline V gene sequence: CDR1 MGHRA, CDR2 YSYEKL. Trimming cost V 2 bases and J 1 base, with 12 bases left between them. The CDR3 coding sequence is TGCGCCAGCAGCCAAAGAGTAGCGGCGTCCTACAATGAGCAGTTCTTC. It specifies CASSQRVAASYNEQFF.

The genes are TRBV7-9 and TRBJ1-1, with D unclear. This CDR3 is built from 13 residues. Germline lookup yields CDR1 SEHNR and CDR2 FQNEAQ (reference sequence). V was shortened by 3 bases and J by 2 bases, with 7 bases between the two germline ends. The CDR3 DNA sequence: TGTGCCAGCAGCTTCGGGTCTAACACTGAAGCTTTCTTT. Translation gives CASSFGSNTEAFF.

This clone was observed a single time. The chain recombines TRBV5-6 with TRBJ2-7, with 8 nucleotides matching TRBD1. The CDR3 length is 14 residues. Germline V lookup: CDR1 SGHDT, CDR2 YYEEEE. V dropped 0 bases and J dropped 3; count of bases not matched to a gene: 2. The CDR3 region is CASSLGQGYYEQYF. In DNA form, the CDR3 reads TGTGCCAGCAGCTTGGGACAGGGGTACTACGAGCAGTACTTC.

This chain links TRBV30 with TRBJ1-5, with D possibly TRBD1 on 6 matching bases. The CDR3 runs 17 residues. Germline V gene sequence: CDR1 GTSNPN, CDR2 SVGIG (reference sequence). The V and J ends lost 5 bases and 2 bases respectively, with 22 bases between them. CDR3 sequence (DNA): TGTGCCTGGCCATCGGGGGGGGGCCCATATCGCAATCAGCCCCAGCATTTT. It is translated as CAWPSGGGPYRNQPQHF.

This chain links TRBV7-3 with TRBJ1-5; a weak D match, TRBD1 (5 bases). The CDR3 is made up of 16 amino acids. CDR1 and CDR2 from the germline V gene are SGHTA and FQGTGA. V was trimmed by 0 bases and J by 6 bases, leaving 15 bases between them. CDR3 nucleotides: TGTGCCAGCAGCTTAACGAGCCAGGGTGTGCGTCAGCCCCAGCATTTT. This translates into CASSLTSQGVRQPQHF.

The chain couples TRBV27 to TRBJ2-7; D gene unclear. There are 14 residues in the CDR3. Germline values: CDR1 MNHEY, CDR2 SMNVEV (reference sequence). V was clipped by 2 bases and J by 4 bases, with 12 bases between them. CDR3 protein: CASSLKPSQYEQYF. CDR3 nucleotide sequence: TGTGCCAGCAGTTTAAAGCCCTCCCAATACGAGCAGTACTTC.

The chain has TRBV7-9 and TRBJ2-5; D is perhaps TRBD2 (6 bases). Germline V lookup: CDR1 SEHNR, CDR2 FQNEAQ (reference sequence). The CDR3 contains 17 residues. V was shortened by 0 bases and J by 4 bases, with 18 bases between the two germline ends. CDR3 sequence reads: CASSLADTILAGETQYF. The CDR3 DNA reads TGTGCCAGCAGCTTAGCCGACACGATACTAGCTGGAGAGACCCAGTACTTC.

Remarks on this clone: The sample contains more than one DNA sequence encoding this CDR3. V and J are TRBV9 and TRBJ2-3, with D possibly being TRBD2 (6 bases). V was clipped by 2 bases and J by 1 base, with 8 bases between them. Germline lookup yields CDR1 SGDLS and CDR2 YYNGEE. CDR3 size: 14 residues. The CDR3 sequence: CASSVSGGTDTQYF. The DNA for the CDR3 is TGTGCCAGCAGCGTTTCGGGGGGCACAGATACGCAGTATTTT. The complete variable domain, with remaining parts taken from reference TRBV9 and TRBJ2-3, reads DSGVTQTPKHLITATGQRVTLRCSPRSGDLSVYWYQQSLDQGLQFLIQYYNGEERAKGNILERFSAQQFPDLHSELNLSSLELGDSALYFCASSVSGGTDTQYFGPGTRLTVL.

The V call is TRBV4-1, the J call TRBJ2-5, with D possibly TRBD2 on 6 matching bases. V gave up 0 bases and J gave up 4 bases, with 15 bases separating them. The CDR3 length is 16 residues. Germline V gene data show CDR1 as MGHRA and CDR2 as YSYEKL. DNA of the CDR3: TGCGCCAGCAGCCAAGAAACCCGACTAGTCGGAGAGACCCAGTACTTC. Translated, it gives CASSQETRLVGETQYF.

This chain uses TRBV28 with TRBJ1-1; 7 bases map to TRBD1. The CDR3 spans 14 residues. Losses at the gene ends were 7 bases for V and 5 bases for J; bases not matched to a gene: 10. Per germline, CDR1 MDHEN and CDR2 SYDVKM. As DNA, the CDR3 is TGTGCCAGCATCGAGGGGGCCGGGGCGACTGAAGCTTTCTTT. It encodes CASIEGAGATEAFF.

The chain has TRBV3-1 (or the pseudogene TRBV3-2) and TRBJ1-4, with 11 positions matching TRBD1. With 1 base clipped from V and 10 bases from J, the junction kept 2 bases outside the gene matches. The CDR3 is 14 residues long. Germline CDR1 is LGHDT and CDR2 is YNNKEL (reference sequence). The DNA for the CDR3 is TGTGCCAGCAGCCAAGGAGGGACAGGGGGAAAACTGTTTTTT. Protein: CASSQGGTGGKLFF.

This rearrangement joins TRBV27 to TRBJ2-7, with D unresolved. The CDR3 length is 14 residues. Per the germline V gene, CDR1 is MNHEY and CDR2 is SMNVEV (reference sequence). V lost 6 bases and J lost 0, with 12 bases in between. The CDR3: CASRSLQFSYEQYF. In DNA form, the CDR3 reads TGTGCCAGCAGGTCTCTTCAGTTCTCCTACGAGCAGTACTTC.

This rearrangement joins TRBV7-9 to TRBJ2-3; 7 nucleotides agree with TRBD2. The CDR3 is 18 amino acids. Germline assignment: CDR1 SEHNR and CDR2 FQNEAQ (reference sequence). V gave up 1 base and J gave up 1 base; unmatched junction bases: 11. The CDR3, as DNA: TGTGCCAGCAGCTTAGGCCCTCGGACTAGTCGGGGCACAGATACGCAGTATTTT. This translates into CASSLGPRTSRGTDTQYF.

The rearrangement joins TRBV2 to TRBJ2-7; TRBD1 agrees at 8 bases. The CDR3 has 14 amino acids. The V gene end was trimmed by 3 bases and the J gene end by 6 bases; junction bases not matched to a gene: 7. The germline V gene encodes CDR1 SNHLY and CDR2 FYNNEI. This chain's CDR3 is CASSDVVTGVEQYV. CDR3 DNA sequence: TGTGCCAGCAGTGATGTCGTGACAGGGGTCGAGCAGTACGTC.